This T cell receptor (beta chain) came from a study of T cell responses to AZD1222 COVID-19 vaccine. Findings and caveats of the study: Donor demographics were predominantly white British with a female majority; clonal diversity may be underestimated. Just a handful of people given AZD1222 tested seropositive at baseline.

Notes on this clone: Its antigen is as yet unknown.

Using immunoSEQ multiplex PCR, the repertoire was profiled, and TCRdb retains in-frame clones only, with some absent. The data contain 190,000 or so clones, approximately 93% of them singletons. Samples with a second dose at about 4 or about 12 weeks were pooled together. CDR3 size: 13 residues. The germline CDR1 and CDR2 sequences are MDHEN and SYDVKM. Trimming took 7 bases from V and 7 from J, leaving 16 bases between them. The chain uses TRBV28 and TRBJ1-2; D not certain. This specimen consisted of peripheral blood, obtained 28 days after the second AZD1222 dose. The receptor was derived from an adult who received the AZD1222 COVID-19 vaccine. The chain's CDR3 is CASTSLAGGGYTF. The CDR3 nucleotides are TGTGCCAGCACCTCCCTAGCGGGCGGTGGCTACACCTTC.